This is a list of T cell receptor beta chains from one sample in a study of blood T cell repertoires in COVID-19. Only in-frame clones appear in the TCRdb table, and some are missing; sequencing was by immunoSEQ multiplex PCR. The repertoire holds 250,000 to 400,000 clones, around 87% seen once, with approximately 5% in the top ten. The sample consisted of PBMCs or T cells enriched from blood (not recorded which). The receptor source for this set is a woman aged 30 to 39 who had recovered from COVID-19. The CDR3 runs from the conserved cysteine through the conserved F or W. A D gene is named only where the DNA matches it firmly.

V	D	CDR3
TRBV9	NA	CASSPQGAYNEQFF
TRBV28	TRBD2	CASKSLGGTYEQYF
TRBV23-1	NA	CASSQSQNRTVYNEQFF
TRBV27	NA	CASSPSHNYGYTF
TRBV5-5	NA	CASNLGQNTEAFF
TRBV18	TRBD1	CASSRSTGQGTEAFF
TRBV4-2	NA	CASSQERTGSNQPQHF
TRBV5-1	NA	CASSIDSANTEAFF
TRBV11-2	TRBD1	CASSFEFQGESTNEKLFF
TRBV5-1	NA	CASSLGQGSAYEQYF
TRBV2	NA	CASSPGGGPVAEAFF
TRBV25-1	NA	CASSAQNLYGYTF
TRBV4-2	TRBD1	CASSQDRARGQRDTQYF
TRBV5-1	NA	CASSLGTANGNTIYF
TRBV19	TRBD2	CASSAGTSGFGDTQYF
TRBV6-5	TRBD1	CASSYQGTGDGYTF
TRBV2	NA	CASSGGQSYEQYF
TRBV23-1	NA	CASSQGQRYEKLFF
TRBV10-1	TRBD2	CASSGTSGGLTYEQYF
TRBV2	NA	CASSEGAHTEAFF
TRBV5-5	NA	CASSLETEAPLHF
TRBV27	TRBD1	CASSLQTGLNSPLHF
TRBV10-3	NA	CAISPGGSYNSPLHF
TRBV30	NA	CAWSQKLMRKRADTQYF
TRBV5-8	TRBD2	CASSFLASSGGSRETQYF
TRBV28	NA	CASSLAGPSNQPQHF
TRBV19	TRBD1	CASSRDREYGYTF
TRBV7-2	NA	CASSALWGPNTEAFF
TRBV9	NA	CASSVGPMNTEAFF
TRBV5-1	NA	CASSRAGVTYNSPLHF
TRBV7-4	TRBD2	CASSLYFSGGFRYEQYF
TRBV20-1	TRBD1	CSASVGQGVGNQPQHF
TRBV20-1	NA	CSARGEVAFF
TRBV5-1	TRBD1	CASSRDRAQETQYF
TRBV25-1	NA	CASSEYGVPGEAFF
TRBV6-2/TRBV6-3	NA	CASRPHGGQNTGELFF
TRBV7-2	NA	CASRRGIKQTQYF